The entry below gives a single TCR beta chain sequence along with its context. Its specific antigen is unknown. No base-level quality is on record; no much larger clone is a single base apart. The roughly 37 donors, aged about 6 to 90 years, were systemically healthy Caucasian individuals from Russia. Around 10 milliliters of peripheral blood were collected from each donor into EDTA-treated Vacutainer tubes. Ficoll-Paque density-gradient centrifugation was used to isolate PBMCs, with at least 7 million obtained per sample. Total RNA was extracted from PBMCs with Trizol reagent, with at least 5 micrograms obtained per sample. Naive CD45RAhigh/CD27high T cell percentages were measured by flow cytometry on a PBMC aliquot from every donor. The entry originates in a study of blood T cells in healthy people across ages (dated by TCRdb to the mid-2010s). For the study in its entirety: Template switching captured roughly one uniquely barcoded TCR beta cDNA molecule per two T cells in model experiments. Age-related changes in TCR beta repertoire diversity were measured in the study by deep sequencing normalized with unique cDNA molecular identifiers. The donors were split into four age groups: young (average around 15 years), middle-aged (more than 35), aged (roughly 68) and long-lived (approximately 89). Two additional independent replicas of 1 million unique cDNA reads from the same blood draw were analyzed for two donors (one aged 18 to 29 and one aged 80 or older).

The research as a whole found: As age increased, observed TCR beta diversity per million T cells dropped in a roughly linear way, and a significant reduction was already evident by age around 41. Because the CMV infection status of the donors was unknown, age-related changes in expanded clonotypes may potentially have been confounded. Total diversity estimates from one million sequenced T cells were considered lower bounds and underestimates. Compared with the aged group, the long-lived group had more naive CD4+ T cells, fewer expanded clones and increased TCR diversity, a pattern suggesting age selection. Observed TCR beta diversity correlated strongly with the percentage of naive T cells measured by flow cytometry. Conclusive comparison of naive and antigen-experienced compartments was prevented by the profiling of bulk unsorted PBMCs.

The library was obtained by 5' RACE. Sequencing took place on an Illumina HiSeq 2500. A second PCR of roughly 7 to 11 cycles was performed with a sample-barcoded 5' primer and a J-beta primer mix. A template-switch 5' adaptor carrying 12 random nucleotides introduced a unique molecular identifier onto each TCR beta cDNA molecule. At least 2.5 million CDR3-containing paired-end reads were obtained from each sample. The Mint cDNA synthesis kit, primed by a TRBC-specific oligonucleotide, was used to synthesize first-strand cDNA from all RNA. Following uracil-DNA glycosylase treatment, all cDNA underwent a first 18-cycle PCR with the universal primers M1SS and BC2_uni_R. As for the authors' bioinformatics: Normalization of each sample was performed by random selection of 1 million high-quality reads, each carrying a distinct molecular identifier. Instead of being binned into consensus sequences, reads with shared molecular identifiers were discarded. MiTCR, run with a Q25 quality threshold and the strictest error-elimination algorithm, handled CDR3 identification, clonotype clustering and error correction. A nonparametric unseen species model with Euler transformation was used to estimate lower-bound total TCR beta diversity. TCRdb reprocessed the public reads (quality trimming at Q25 with fastp, clone calling with MiXCR) and kept in-frame beta chains. Entries that share a CDR3 protein sequence are merged under the most common genes and DNA. These V and J calls derive from TCRdb rather than the authors' analysis. The sample data list fewer than 1,200,000 distinct CDR3 sequences, and roughly 24% of these were observed just once. 0.65% to 0.75% of the sample rests with the top ten.

The data were also submitted as part of a second study, on T cells of mothers and their children. The second publication reports: The donors were nine systemically healthy Caucasian individuals, made up of three mothers and their six children. cDNA synthesis used all of the extracted RNA, with 1.5 ug of RNA in each 15 ul reaction. In the second PCR, the M1S primer added sample barcodes and 2-4 random nucleotides. Over 8 million TCR beta CDR3 reads came from each mother, compared with about 3.2 million reads from each child. TCR recombination output is similarly shaped by thymic selection in related and unrelated pairs, with a minor effect exerted by inherited differences. Normalized repertoire overlap was always found to be slightly, but never significantly, higher in related mother-child pairs than in unrelated mother-child pairs. No persistent microchimeric T cell clones were detected, at a sensitivity of about 100 clones per million clonotypes. To look for features that set related mother-child pairs apart from unrelated individuals, the researchers ran deep NGS to compare the TCR beta repertoires of mothers and children. On average, the children were approximately 11 +/- 4 years old, while the mothers were about 40 +/- 4 years old. After adapters were ligated using NEBNext reagents, the libraries underwent 100+100 nt paired-end sequencing on an Illumina HiSeq 2000. To prevent cross-contamination, the mother and child libraries were prepared one month apart and sequenced in separate runs. Each donor had between about 500,000 and 2,300,000 distinct TCR beta clonotypes identified. Naive TCR beta clonotypes were estimated from low-frequency clonotypes matched to each donor's FACS-determined naive share, without sorting.

Sequencing was performed on blood. This sequence was found in a girl aged 2-15 years in good health.

The nucleotide sequence is TGTGCCAGCAGCCAGGGACTAGCGGGAGTCGTAGAGCAGTTCTTC. Its translation reads: CASSQGLAGVVEQFF. This chain joins TRBV6-5 to TRBJ2-1; 14 bases in the middle match TRBD2. Here V drops 6 bases and J drops 10 bases, and the junction holds 8 bases not matched to any gene. CDR1 and CDR2 were assigned from the germline V gene as MNHEY and SVGAGI. The CDR3 covers 15 residues, taking in both the cysteine and the phenylalanine. Of the read, only the CDR3 DNA is kept; its 45 bases are in frame from base 1.